This note documents a single TCR beta chain sequence. The data belong to a study of blood T cell repertoires in COVID-19. Study-wide background: COVID-19 samples from acute and convalescent phases originated in the United States, Italy and Spain. T cells, B-cell-depleted T cells, or PBMCs provided the cDNA or gDNA that served as material.

Per the original methods: Estimation of nucleated cell counts was performed using reference gene primer amplification. Data came from immunoSEQ multiplex PCR; TCRdb stores just in-frame clones and leaves some out. The D gene and trimming were derived from the DNA, and the V and J assignments and clone size from that table. The sample consists of about 160,000 clones, around nine tenths of them appearing once. Those enrolled in Seattle joined during active infection and were followed longitudinally afterward. Germline-derived CDR1 and CDR2 are SGHAT and FQNNGV. V was pared by 5 bases and J by 6 bases, with 14 bases of the junction left unmatched. CDR3 size: 17 residues.

Sequenced input: peripheral blood. The gene calls are TRBV11-2 and TRBJ2-5, with 11 nucleotides matching TRBD2. The receptor comes from a woman aged 70-85 years with COVID-19, enrolled during active disease. In nucleotides, the CDR3 is TGTGCCAGCAGCCATTCTTATAGCGGGGGGGCTAGAAAGACCCAGTACTTC. It translates to CASSHSYSGGARKTQYF.